These T cell receptor beta chains were read from a single sample in a study of T cell changes during pregnancy in multiple sclerosis. Assay used: immunoSEQ multiplex PCR; TCRdb lists only in-frame clones, some missing. The data contain roughly 79,000 clones, 85% to 95% of them singletons. The sample here was peripheral blood, taken in the second trimester of pregnancy. The receptor source for this set is a female donor in good health, enrolled as a control in a pregnancy study. Each CDR3 is given with its conserved first and last residue. The order of the fields is V gene, CDR3 length, D gene, clone size, J gene, CDR3 DNA, CDR3 protein. A D gene is named only where the DNA matches it firmly. The size field is filled for only some rows; it gives once, few, many or a size class.

>TRBV11-2|13|NA|NA|TRBJ2-7
TGTGCCAGCAGCCCCCAGCGGGCCTACGAGCAGTACTTC
CASSPQRAYEQYF
>TRBV7-9|15|TRBD1|NA|TRBJ1-4
TGTGCCAGCAGCTTAGAACAGGGGGCGAATGAAAAACTGTTTTTT
CASSLEQGANEKLFF
>TRBV7-9|15|TRBD2|NA|TRBJ2-2
TGTGCCAGCAGCTCCCGGGGGGGGGCCACCGGGGAGCTGTTTTTT
CASSSRGGATGELFF
>TRBV6-5|15|NA|NA|TRBJ1-2
TGTGCCAGCAGCCGCGGAGGAGAGGTGAAGGGTATCTACACCTTC
CASSRGGEVKGIYTF
>TRBV7-9|15|TRBD1|NA|TRBJ1-2
TGTGCCAGCAGCATCGGACAGGGGAGGCACTATGGCTACACCTTC
CASSIGQGRHYGYTF
>TRBV6-6|14|TRBD1|NA|TRBJ1-2
TGTGCCAGCAGGTCCCACAGGGGCCTCTATGGCTACACCTTC
CASRSHRGLYGYTF
>TRBV4-2|15|NA|NA|TRBJ1-1
TGTGCCAGCAGCCATGTGGCAACAGGGAACACTGAAGCTTTCTTT
CASSHVATGNTEAFF
>TRBV18|15|TRBD1|once|TRBJ2-7
TGTGCCAGCTCAGATCCGGGACAGGGTAACTACGAGCAGTACTTC
CASSDPGQGNYEQYF
>TRBV7-9|13|NA|NA|TRBJ1-6
TGTGCCAGCAGCCTTACAGCAAATTCACCCCTCCACTTT
CASSLTANSPLHF
>TRBV4-3|19|TRBD2|NA|TRBJ2-2
TGCGCCAGCAGCCAAGAGTCTATGGCGGGGGGGCCGTTTGGTGGGGAGCTGTTTTTT
CASSQESMAGGPFGGELFF
>TRBV7-7|13|NA|NA|TRBJ2-3
TGTGCTAGCAGCCGAGTGGGCTCAGATACGCAGTATTTT
CASSRVGSDTQYF
>TRBV7-3|13|NA|NA|TRBJ2-5
TGTGCCAGCAGCGTACTAGTTCAAGAGACCCAGTACTTC
CASSVLVQETQYF
>TRBV5-1|16|TRBD2|NA|TRBJ2-7
TGCGCCAGCAGCTTGACTAGCGGGGTGACTTCCTACGAGCAGTACTTC
CASSLTSGVTSYEQYF
>TRBV18|14|NA|NA|TRBJ1-5
TGTGCCAGCTCACCATCTCTTAGCAATCAGCCCCAGCATTTT
CASSPSLSNQPQHF
>TRBV10-3|11|NA|NA|TRBJ1-3
TGTGCCATCAGTCTTGGAAACACCATATATTTT
CAISLGNTIYF
>TRBV25-1|13|TRBD1|NA|TRBJ1-1
TGTGCCAGCGTCGGGACAGGGGGCACTGAAGCTTTCTTT
CASVGTGGTEAFF
>TRBV30|13|NA|NA|TRBJ2-5
TGTGCCTGGAGTGGCTCGACAGAAGAGACCCAGTACTTC
CAWSGSTEETQYF
>TRBV7-2|15|NA|NA|TRBJ1-2
TGTGCCAGCAGCTTAGTCAGGTCCTCTAACTATGGCTACACCTTC
CASSLVRSSNYGYTF
>TRBV7-2|18|TRBD2|NA|TRBJ2-1
TGTGCCAGCAGCTTTGGGACTAGCGGGCGACGGGTGGGTAATGAGCAGTTCTTC
CASSFGTSGRRVGNEQFF
>TRBV30|15|TRBD2|NA|TRBJ2-1
TGTGCCTGGGCAGTTTTAGGCGGGGGGGCGGATGAGCAGTTCTTC
CAWAVLGGGADEQFF
>TRBV5-4|15|TRBD1|NA|TRBJ1-1
TGTGCCAGCAGCTTGGCGGGACAGGGGAGAGGAGAAGCTTTCTTT
CASSLAGQGRGEAFF
>TRBV19|14|TRBD1|NA|TRBJ2-7
TGTGCCAGTAGTATGGCAGGGGGCCCCTACGAGCAGTACTTC
CASSMAGGPYEQYF
>TRBV6-5|15|TRBD1|few|TRBJ1-6
TGTGCCAGCAGTTACTCGGGACAGGGGAATTCACCCCTCCACTTT
CASSYSGQGNSPLHF
>TRBV25-1|13|NA|NA|TRBJ2-2
TGTGCCAGCAGACAGCTGAACACCGGGGAGCTGTTTTTT
CASRQLNTGELFF
>TRBV6-6|13|TRBD1|NA|TRBJ1-1
TGTGCCAGCAGCCAGACAGGGGTCTCTGAAGCTTTCTTT
CASSQTGVSEAFF
>TRBV7-2|14|TRBD1|NA|TRBJ1-2
TGTGCCAGCACCGGACAGGGGGCAAACTATGGCTACACCTTC
CASTGQGANYGYTF
>TRBV4-3|14|NA|NA|TRBJ2-1
TGCGCCAGCAGCCAAGAGTCGGAGGACAATGAGCAGTTCTTC
CASSQESEDNEQFF
>TRBV13|16|TRBD2|NA|TRBJ2-1
TGTGCCAGCAGCGGCACCGGGACTAGAGAATACAATGAGCAGTTCTTC
CASSGTGTREYNEQFF
>TRBV4-1|16|NA|NA|TRBJ2-1
TGCGCCAGCAGCCAAGATACAAGCAGGGAATACAATGAGCAGTTCTTC
CASSQDTSREYNEQFF
>TRBV5-1|16|TRBD1|NA|TRBJ2-7
TGCGCCAGCAGGCGGGACAGGGAATGGGCAAACTACGAGCAGTACTTC
CASRRDREWANYEQYF
>TRBV11-2|13|NA|NA|TRBJ1-1
TGTGCCAGCAGCTCTCAGGGGAACACTGAAGCTTTCTTT
CASSSQGNTEAFF
>TRBV6-1|15|NA|NA|TRBJ1-1
TGTGCCAGCAGTGTCTCGGGGGGCAGGGGTGCTGAAGCTTTCTTT
CASSVSGGRGAEAFF
>TRBV11-2|14|NA|NA|TRBJ1-1
TGTGCCAGCAGCTTTGCCAGGGTGCACACTGAAGCTTTCTTT
CASSFARVHTEAFF
>TRBV7-6|17|TRBD1|NA|TRBJ1-2
TGTGCCAGCAGCTTAGATAGTAGTGGGACAGGACTTTATGGCTACACCTTC
CASSLDSSGTGLYGYTF
>TRBV19|14|NA|NA|TRBJ2-7
TGTGCCAGTAGTAACCTAGGCGGACAGACGAGTTTGTACTTC
CASSNLGGQTSLYF
>TRBV5-1|14|NA|NA|TRBJ1-4
TGCGCCAGCAGCTTAGATGACTCTAATGAAAAACTGTTTTTT
CASSLDDSNEKLFF
>TRBV7-9|15|TRBD1|NA|TRBJ1-2
TGTGCCAGCAGCGTTCCGGGACAGATAAACTATGGCTACACCTTC
CASSVPGQINYGYTF